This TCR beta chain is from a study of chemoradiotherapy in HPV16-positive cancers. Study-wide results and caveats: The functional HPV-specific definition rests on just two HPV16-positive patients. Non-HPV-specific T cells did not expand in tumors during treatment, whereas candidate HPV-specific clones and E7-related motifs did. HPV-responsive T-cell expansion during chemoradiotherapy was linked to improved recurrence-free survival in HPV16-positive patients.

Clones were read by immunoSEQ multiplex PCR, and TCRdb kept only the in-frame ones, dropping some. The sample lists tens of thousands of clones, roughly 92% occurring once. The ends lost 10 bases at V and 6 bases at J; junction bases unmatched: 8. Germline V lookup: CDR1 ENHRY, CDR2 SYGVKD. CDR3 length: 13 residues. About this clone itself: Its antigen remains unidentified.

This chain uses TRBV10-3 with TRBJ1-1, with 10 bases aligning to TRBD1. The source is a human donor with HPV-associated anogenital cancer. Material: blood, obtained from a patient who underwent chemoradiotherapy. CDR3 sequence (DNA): TGTGCCAGCCGGACAGGGGGAATGGCTGAAGCTTTCTTT. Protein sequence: CASRTGGMAEAFF.